One sample yielded the 17 T cell receptor beta chains listed below, sequenced in a study of T cell changes during pregnancy in multiple sclerosis (dated by TCRdb to the late 2010s). Library preparation was by the immunoSEQ multiplex PCR assay. Drawn from immuneACCESS, this table holds only the in-frame rearrangements with V and J called that TCRdb kept. Clones are partly lost; checked studies trace under half to an unresolved V gene and leave the rest unexplained. The sample records about 46,000 clones, 91% of which are singletons. Roughly 3% of the sample rests with the top ten. Source: CD8+ T cells from peripheral blood mononuclear cells, taken in the second trimester of pregnancy. The receptors shown here come from a female donor with multiple sclerosis, enrolled in a pregnancy study.

The chain recombines TRBV2 with TRBJ1-4, with 7 bases that match TRBD1. Germline loops: CDR1 SNHLY, CDR2 FYNNEI. This CDR3 spans 14 amino acids. V gave up 8 bases and J gave up 5 bases; unmatched junction bases: 8. The CDR3 loop reads CASGERGPNEKLFF. The CDR3 DNA reads TGTGCCAGCGGGGAGAGGGGGCCCAATGAAAAACTGTTTTTT.

V is TRBV10-3 and J is TRBJ1-1, with D tentatively TRBD1 (5 bases). CDR1 and CDR2 (germline): ENHRY, SYGVKD. The CDR3 spans 14 residues. The ends were cut back, 6 bases at V and 1 base at J, with 12 bases in the middle. The CDR3 bases are TGTGCCATCAGAGACAGAGGACAGAACACTGAAGCTTTCTTT. Amino acid sequence: CAIRDRGQNTEAFF.

The rearrangement uses TRBV4-2 and TRBJ2-7; TRBD2 agrees at 8 bases. Trimming at V came to 1 base and at J to 4 bases, leaving 6 bases not matched to a gene. This CDR3 has 15 residues. Germline CDR1 is LGHNA and CDR2 is YNFKEQ. For the CDR3, the DNA is TGTGCCAGCAGCCAAGCCGCGGGGGGCTTTTACGAGCAGTACTTC. It specifies CASSQAAGGFYEQYF.

This rearrangement joins TRBV6-5 to TRBJ1-4; TRBD1 aligns across 7 bases. V gave up 11 bases and J gave up 7 bases; unmatched junction bases: 10. Germline V gene lookup returns CDR1 MNHEY and CDR2 SVGAGI. This CDR3 spans 13 amino acids. The CDR3 here is CASSGTEGEKLFF. DNA of the CDR3: TGTGCCTCCTCCGGGACAGAGGGTGAAAAACTGTTTTTT.

The chain joins TRBV9 to TRBJ2-1; 8 bases are a match to TRBD2. There are 15 residues in the CDR3. In germline, CDR1 is SGDLS, CDR2 YYNGEE. J gave up 4 bases and V 3 bases, and 6 bases lay outside the gene matches. The CDR3 reads CASSDGTRHYNEQFF. In nucleotides, the CDR3 is TGTGCCAGCAGCGACGGGACTAGACATTACAATGAGCAGTTCTTC.

The chain uses TRBV9 and TRBJ2-5; TRBD2 matches at 7 bases. The germline V gene encodes CDR1 SGDLS and CDR2 YYNGEE. The CDR3 spans 19 residues. J lost 2 bases, V lost 0 bases, and 16 bases had no gene match. This chain's CDR3 is CASSVVGKDPGRGQETQYF. In DNA form, the CDR3 reads TGTGCCAGCAGCGTAGTTGGAAAAGACCCAGGGCGGGGGCAAGAGACCCAGTACTTC.

This CDR3 is CASSPGGGRNQPQHF. In nucleotides, the CDR3 is TGTGCCAGCAGCCCCGGGGGGGGGCGCAATCAGCCCCAGCATTTT. The chain joins TRBV9 to TRBJ1-5; a possible D gene is TRBD1 (6 bases). Trimming pared 4 bases from V and 2 bases from J, leaving 13 bases between. The CDR3 extends over 15 amino acids. Per germline, CDR1 SGDLS and CDR2 YYNGEE.

This clone appeared a single time. This chain connects TRBV4-1 to TRBJ2-3, with D unclear. The CDR3 loop spans 13 amino acids. The germline V and J ends were trimmed by 4 bases and 3 bases, with 8 bases remaining between them. Per germline, CDR1 MGHRA and CDR2 YSYEKL. CDR3 nucleotides: TGCGCCAGCAGCCCCCCCTATACAGATACGCAGTATTTT. This encodes CASSPPYTDTQYF.

In this sample, this clone turned up once. This chain connects TRBV20-1 to TRBJ1-3, with D possibly TRBD1 on 6 matching bases. CDR3 length: 11 amino acids. Germline CDR1 and CDR2: DFQATT and SNEGSKA (reference sequence). The V and J ends lost 5 bases and 8 bases respectively, with 10 bases between them. CDR3 sequence: CSAHREDTIYF. In nucleotides, the CDR3 is TGCAGTGCTCACAGGGAAGACACCATATATTTT.

V usage is TRBV7-6 and J usage is TRBJ1-5; D ambiguous. The germline V gene encodes CDR1 SGHVS and CDR2 FNYEAQ. Trimming cost V 1 base and J 5 bases, with 6 bases left between them. The CDR3 has 13 amino acids. The CDR3 reads CASSLGAHQPQHF. The CDR3 coding sequence is TGTGCCAGCAGCTTAGGGGCCCATCAGCCCCAGCATTTT.

This chain links TRBV7-2 with TRBJ2-3; 8 bases match TRBD2. Trimming removed 4 bases from V and 5 bases from J; junction bases left unmatched: 5. The CDR3 contains 14 residues. CDR1 SGHTA and CDR2 FQGNSA come from the germline V gene. The CDR3 nucleotides are TGTGCCAGCAGCTCGCGACTAGCGTTAGATACGCAGTATTTT. Translated, it gives CASSSRLALDTQYF. Combining the CDR3 with reference TRBV7-2 and TRBJ2-3 gives the whole variable domain GAGVSQSPSNKVTEKGKDVELRCDPISGHTALYWYRQSLGQGLEFLIYFQGNSAPDKSGLPSDRFSAERTGGSVSTLTIQRTQQEDSAVYLCASSSRLALDTQYFGPGTRLTVL.

The chain uses TRBV19 and TRBJ2-7; possible D gene TRBD1, 6 bases. V was shortened by 4 bases and J by 3 bases, with 10 bases between the two germline ends. Looked up from germline, CDR1 is LNHDA and CDR2 is SQIVND (reference sequence). The CDR3 totals 13 residues. The CDR3 reads CASSKAGDYEQYF. Here the CDR3 DNA reads TGTGCCAGTAGTAAGGCAGGGGACTACGAGCAGTACTTC.

The chain employs TRBV6-4 and TRBJ2-3; 7 positions agree with TRBD2. Germline V lookup: CDR1 MRHNA, CDR2 SNTAGT. V lost 2 bases, J lost 5 bases, and 7 bases stayed unmatched. CDR3 size: 15 residues. The CDR3 region has the DNA TGTGCCAGCAGTGACGGGGCGGGGGATTTAGATACGCAGTATTTT. Translation: CASSDGAGDLDTQYF.

The chain uses TRBV9 and TRBJ2-1; 7 bases align to TRBD1. Germline values: CDR1 SGDLS, CDR2 YYNGEE. V was pared by 3 bases and J by 15 bases, with 9 bases of the junction left unmatched. CDR3 length: 12 amino acids. CDR3 DNA: TGTGCCAGCAGCGCCTCCGGGACAGATCGGTTCTTC. Protein: CASSASGTDRFF.

This clone was counted once. The rearrangement uses TRBV19 and TRBJ2-1; 7 bases align to TRBD1. V lost 4 bases, J lost 0 bases, and 9 bases stayed unmatched. This CDR3 has 17 amino acids. The germline V gene encodes CDR1 LNHDA and CDR2 SQIVND (reference sequence). This CDR3 reads CASSTNLQGSSYNEQFF. The CDR3 region has the DNA TGTGCCAGTAGTACCAACTTACAGGGGAGCTCCTACAATGAGCAGTTCTTC.

V and J are TRBV5-6 and TRBJ2-1; TRBD1 matches 7 bases. J gave up 4 bases and V 0 bases, and 7 bases lay outside the gene matches. Germline lookup yields CDR1 SGHDT and CDR2 YYEEEE. The CDR3 spans 16 residues. The CDR3, as DNA: TGTGCCAGCAGCTTGGTAACAGGGGTGGGGTACAATGAGCAGTTCTTC. It specifies CASSLVTGVGYNEQFF.

The chain recombines TRBV30 with TRBJ2-5; 14 bases are shared with TRBD2. The CDR3 runs 18 residues. V shed 2 bases, J shed 1 base, and the junction held 9 bases outside the gene matches. Germline V gene data show CDR1 as GTSNPN and CDR2 as SVGIG (reference sequence). The CDR3 bases are TGTGCCTGGAGTAGGCGACTAGCGGGGGGGCCGATCCAAGAGACCCAGTACTTC. It codes for CAWSRRLAGGPIQETQYF.